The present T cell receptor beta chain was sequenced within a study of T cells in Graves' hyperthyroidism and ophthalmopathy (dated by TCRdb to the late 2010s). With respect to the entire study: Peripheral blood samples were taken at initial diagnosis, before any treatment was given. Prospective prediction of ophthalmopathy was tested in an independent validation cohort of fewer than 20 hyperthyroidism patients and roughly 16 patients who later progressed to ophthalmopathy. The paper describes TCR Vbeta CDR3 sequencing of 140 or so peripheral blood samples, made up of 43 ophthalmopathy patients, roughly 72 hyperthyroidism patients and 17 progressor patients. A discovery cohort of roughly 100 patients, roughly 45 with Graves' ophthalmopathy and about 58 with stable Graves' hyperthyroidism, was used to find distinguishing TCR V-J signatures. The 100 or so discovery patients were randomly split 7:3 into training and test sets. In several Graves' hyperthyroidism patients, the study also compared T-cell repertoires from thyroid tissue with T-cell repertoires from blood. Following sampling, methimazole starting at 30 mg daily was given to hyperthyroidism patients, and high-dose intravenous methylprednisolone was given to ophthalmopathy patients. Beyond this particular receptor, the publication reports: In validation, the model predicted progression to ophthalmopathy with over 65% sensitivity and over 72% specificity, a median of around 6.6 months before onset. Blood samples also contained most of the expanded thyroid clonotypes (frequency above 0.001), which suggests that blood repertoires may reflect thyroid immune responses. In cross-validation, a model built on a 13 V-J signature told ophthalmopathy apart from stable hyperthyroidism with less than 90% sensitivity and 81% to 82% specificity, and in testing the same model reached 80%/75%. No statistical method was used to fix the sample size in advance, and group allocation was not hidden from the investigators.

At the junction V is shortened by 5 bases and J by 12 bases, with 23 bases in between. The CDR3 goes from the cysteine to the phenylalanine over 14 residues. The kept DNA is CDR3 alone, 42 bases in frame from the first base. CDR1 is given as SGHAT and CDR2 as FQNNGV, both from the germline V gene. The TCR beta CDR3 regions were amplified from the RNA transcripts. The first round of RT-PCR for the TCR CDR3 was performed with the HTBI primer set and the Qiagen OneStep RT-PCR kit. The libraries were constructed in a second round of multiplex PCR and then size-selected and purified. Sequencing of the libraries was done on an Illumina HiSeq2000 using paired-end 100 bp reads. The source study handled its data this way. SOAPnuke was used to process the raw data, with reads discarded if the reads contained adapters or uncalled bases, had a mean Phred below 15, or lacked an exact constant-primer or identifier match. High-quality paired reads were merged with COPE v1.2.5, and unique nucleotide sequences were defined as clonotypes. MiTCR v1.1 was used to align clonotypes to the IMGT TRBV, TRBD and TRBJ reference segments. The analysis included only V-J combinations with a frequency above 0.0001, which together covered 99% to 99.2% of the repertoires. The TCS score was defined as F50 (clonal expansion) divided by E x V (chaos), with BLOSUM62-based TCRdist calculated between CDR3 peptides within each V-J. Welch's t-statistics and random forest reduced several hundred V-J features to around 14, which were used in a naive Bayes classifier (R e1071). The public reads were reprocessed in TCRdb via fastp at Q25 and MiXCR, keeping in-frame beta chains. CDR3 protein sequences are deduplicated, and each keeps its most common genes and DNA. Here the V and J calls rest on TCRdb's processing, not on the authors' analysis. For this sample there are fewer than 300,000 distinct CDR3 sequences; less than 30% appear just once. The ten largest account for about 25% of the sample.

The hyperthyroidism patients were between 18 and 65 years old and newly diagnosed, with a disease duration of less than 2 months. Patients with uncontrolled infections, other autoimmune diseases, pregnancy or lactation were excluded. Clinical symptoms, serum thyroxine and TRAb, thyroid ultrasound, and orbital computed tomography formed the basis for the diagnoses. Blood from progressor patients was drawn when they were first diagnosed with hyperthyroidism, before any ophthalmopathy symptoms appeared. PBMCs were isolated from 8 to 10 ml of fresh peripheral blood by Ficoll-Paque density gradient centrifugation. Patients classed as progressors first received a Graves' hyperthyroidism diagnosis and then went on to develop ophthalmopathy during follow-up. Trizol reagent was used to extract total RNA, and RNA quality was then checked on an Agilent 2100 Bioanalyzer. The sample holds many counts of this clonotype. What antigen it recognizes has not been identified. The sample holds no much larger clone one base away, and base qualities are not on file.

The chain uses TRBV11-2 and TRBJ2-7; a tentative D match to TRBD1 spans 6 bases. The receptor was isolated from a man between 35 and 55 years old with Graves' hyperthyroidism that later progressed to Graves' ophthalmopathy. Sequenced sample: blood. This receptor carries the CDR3 CASSPLATTGYWYF. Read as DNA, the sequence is TGTGCCAGCAGCCCTTTGGCAACAACAGGGTATTGGTACTTC.